These T cell receptor beta chains were read from a single sample in a study of T-cell memory formation after mild COVID-19. From the 5' RACE reads, TCRdb called clonotypes with MiXCR, one entry per CDR3 protein. The sample has 410,000 or so distinct CDR3 sequences, 20% to 30% seen once. Sequenced material: PBMCs or a T cell subset sorted from them (not recorded which). These receptors were collected from an adult woman who had mild COVID-19 (a few samples of this study predate the infection). Cell type and time point are not known. Both conserved end residues are part of each CDR3. A D gene is named only where the DNA matches it firmly. Only some rows state a clone size, as once, few, many or a class for expanded clones.

clone size,D gene,V gene,J gene,CDR3 DNA,CDR3 protein
NA,TRBD2,TRBV15,TRBJ2-3,TGTGCCACCAGCAGAGATCGGGGCAGACTAGCGGTTATACGGGATACAGATACGCAGTATTTT,CATSRDRGRLAVIRDTDTQYF
many,NA,TRBV20-1,TRBJ1-1,TGCAGTGCTCCGGCGGGGGGGCCGGGGACTGAAGCTTTCTTT,CSAPAGGPGTEAFF
NA,NA,TRBV14,TRBJ2-7,TGTGCCAGCAGCCAAGCGGGGATTTCCTACGAGCAGTACTTC,CASSQAGISYEQYF
many,TRBD2,TRBV11-2,TRBJ2-5,TGTGCCAGCAGCTCCACTCTAGCGGAAGAGACCCAGTACTTC,CASSSTLAEETQYF
few,TRBD2,TRBV15,TRBJ2-3,TGTGCCACCAGCGCCCGGACTAGCGGGGGGGATACGCAGTATTTT,CATSARTSGGDTQYF
few,NA,TRBV9,TRBJ2-1,TGTGCCAGCAGCTCCTGGAGCGATGAGCAGTTCTTC,CASSSWSDEQFF
few,NA,TRBV5-8,TRBJ1-1,TGTGCCAGCAGCTTGTTAGGCGGGGACACTGAAGCTTTCTTT,CASSLLGGDTEAFF
NA,NA,TRBV12-3/TRBV12-4,TRBJ2-7,TGTGCCAGCAGTCCCGGGACTCCTTCCTACGAGCAGTACTTC,CASSPGTPSYEQYF
NA,NA,TRBV29-1,TRBJ2-7,TGCAGCGCTCACAGGCCCGGGTCTTCCGAGCAGTACTTC,CSAHRPGSSEQYF
few,TRBD2,TRBV5-1,TRBJ2-4,TGCGCCAGCAGCCCGACTAGCGGGGGGTTCGAAAACATTCAGTACTTC,CASSPTSGGFENIQYF
few,NA,TRBV6-2/TRBV6-3,TRBJ2-1,TGTGCCAGCAGTCCCCGGGCCTCCCCACCTGGTGAGCAGTTCTTC,CASSPRASPPGEQFF
NA,NA,TRBV3-1,TRBJ2-7,TGTGCCAGCAGCCAAGGGGTGACAACCTACGAGCAGTACTTC,CASSQGVTTYEQYF
few,NA,TRBV20-1,TRBJ2-7,TGCAGTGCTAGAGAGGCGGGGGCCCTCTCCTACGAGCAGTACTTC,CSAREAGALSYEQYF
many,TRBD1,TRBV7-8,TRBJ2-1,TGTGCCAGCAGCGCTCCACTACTTACACCGGGACAGGGGGATCTCAATGAGCAGTTCTTC,CASSAPLLTPGQGDLNEQFF
few,TRBD1,TRBV7-2,TRBJ2-5,TGTGCCAGCAGCTTAGCCGGGACAGCCTTGGAGACCCAGTACTTC,CASSLAGTALETQYF
NA,NA,TRBV7-9,TRBJ1-1,TGTGCCAGCAGCTTATTCCGGGTGAACACTGAAGCTTTCTTT,CASSLFRVNTEAFF
few,NA,TRBV5-1,TRBJ2-5,TGCGCCAGCAAGGTTGAAAAGACCCAGTACTTC,CASKVEKTQYF
few,NA,TRBV7-2,TRBJ1-1,TGTGCCAGCACCTTAGTATTGAACACTGAAGCTTTCTTT,CASTLVLNTEAFF
NA,NA,TRBV29-1,TRBJ2-7,TGCAGCGTTGCCGCCCCTGGCTCCTACGAGCAGTACTTC,CSVAAPGSYEQYF
few,NA,TRBV12-3/TRBV12-4,TRBJ2-3,TGTGCCAGCAGTTTATTAGCGTCGCTCACAGATACGCAGTATTTT,CASSLLASLTDTQYF
NA,NA,TRBV11-2,TRBJ1-2,TGTGCCAGCAGCACTTACAGGGTAAACTATGGCTACACCTTC,CASSTYRVNYGYTF
NA,NA,TRBV5-1,TRBJ1-1,TGCGCCAGCAGCCTCCGGGAACGAGGGGCTGAAGCTTTCTTT,CASSLRERGAEAFF
NA,NA,TRBV7-6,TRBJ2-6,TGTGCCAGCAGCTTAGCGTATCGAGGGAGCCCTGGGGCCAACGTCCTGACTTTC,CASSLAYRGSPGANVLTF
few,NA,TRBV7-2,TRBJ2-7,TGTGCCAGCAGGAAGCAGCTAAACGAGCAGTACTTC,CASRKQLNEQYF
few,TRBD1,TRBV5-1,TRBJ2-7,TGCGCCAGCAGCCACCGGGACAGGGCAGGCGAGCAGTACTTC,CASSHRDRAGEQYF
NA,NA,TRBV9,TRBJ2-3,TGTGCCAGCAGCGTAGGAGGGTCCAACCCCAAACGAGATACGCAGTATTTT,CASSVGGSNPKRDTQYF
once,NA,TRBV7-6,TRBJ2-5,TGTGCCAGCAGCTTAGCCACCCAAGAGACCCAGTACTTC,CASSLATQETQYF
NA,NA,TRBV7-9,TRBJ1-1,TGTGCCAGCAGCCCTGGGACCCAGGAAGCTTTCTTT,CASSPGTQEAFF
few,NA,TRBV20-1,TRBJ2-3,TGCAGTGCTAGAGATACGGGAAGGCAGCCCTCAGATACGCAGTATTTT,CSARDTGRQPSDTQYF
NA,TRBD1,TRBV7-9,TRBJ1-1,TGTGCCAGCAGCTCGCCCAACAGGGGGAACACTGAAGCTTTCTTT,CASSSPNRGNTEAFF
NA,NA,TRBV6-1,TRBJ1-1,TGTGCCAGCAGAGACCTTCCATCCACCTGGGGGTCGGCTGAAGCTTTCTTT,CASRDLPSTWGSAEAFF
NA,NA,TRBV12-3/TRBV12-4,TRBJ1-1,TGTGCCAGCGCTCAAGGGGTCCCGAACACTGAAGCTTTCTTT,CASAQGVPNTEAFF
few,NA,TRBV9,TRBJ2-5,TGTGCCAGCAGCGTAGGGTCCCTAGACGGAGAGACCCAGTACTTC,CASSVGSLDGETQYF
few,NA,TRBV6-5,TRBJ1-2,TGTGCCAGCAGTTACGGTCCAGGGGATAGCTATGGCTACACCTTC,CASSYGPGDSYGYTF
many,NA,TRBV7-9,TRBJ2-3,TGTGCCAGCAGCTCTCCTCCTGCGGATACGCAGTATTTT,CASSSPPADTQYF
NA,NA,TRBV6-2/TRBV6-3,TRBJ2-1,TGTGCCAGCAGTAACCGACACCTATACGAGCAGTTCTTC,CASSNRHLYEQFF
few,TRBD2,TRBV20-1,TRBJ2-7,TGCAGTGCCGGGACTAGCGGGAGAGCCTACGAGCAGTACTTC,CSAGTSGRAYEQYF